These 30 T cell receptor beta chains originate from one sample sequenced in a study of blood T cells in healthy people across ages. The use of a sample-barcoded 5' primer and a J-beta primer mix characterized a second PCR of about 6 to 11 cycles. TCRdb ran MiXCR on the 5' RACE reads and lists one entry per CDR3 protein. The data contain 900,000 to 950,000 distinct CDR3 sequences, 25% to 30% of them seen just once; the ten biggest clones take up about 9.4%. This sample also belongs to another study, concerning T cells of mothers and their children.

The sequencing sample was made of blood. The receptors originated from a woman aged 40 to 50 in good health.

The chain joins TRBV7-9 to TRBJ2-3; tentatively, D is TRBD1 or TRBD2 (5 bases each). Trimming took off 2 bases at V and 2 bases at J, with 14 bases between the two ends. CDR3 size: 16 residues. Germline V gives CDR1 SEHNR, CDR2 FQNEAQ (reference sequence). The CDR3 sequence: CASSLLEGSSTDTQYF. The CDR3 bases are TGTGCCAGCAGCTTACTCGAGGGGTCCTCCACAGATACGCAGTATTTT.

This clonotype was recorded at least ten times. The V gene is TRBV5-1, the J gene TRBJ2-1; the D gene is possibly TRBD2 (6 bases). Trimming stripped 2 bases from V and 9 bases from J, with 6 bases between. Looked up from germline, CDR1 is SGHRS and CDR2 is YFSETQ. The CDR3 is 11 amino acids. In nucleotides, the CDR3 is TGCGCCAGCAGCTTAGCGGGTGAGCAGTTCTTC. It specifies CASSLAGEQFF.

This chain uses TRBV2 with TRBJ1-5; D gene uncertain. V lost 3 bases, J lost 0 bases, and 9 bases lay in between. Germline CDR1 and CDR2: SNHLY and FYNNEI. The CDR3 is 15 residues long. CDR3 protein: CASSEGGTSNQPQHF. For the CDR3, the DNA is TGTGCCAGCAGTGAGGGCGGAACTAGCAATCAGCCCCAGCATTTT.

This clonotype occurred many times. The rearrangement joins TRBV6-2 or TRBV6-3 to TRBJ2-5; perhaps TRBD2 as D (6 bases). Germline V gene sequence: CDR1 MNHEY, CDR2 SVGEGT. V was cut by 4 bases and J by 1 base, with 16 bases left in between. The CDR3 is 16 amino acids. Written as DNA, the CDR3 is TGTGCCAGCAGTTTAGGTTTAGCGGCGTTCCAAGAGACCCAGTACTTC. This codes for CASSLGLAAFQETQYF.

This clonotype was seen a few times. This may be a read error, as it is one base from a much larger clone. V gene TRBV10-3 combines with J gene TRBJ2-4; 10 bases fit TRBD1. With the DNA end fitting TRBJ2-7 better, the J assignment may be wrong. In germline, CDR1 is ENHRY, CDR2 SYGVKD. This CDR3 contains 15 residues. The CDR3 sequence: CAISNSGQGIHEQYF. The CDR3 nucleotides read TGTGCCATCAGTAACTCGGGACAGGGGATCCACGAGCAGTACTTC.

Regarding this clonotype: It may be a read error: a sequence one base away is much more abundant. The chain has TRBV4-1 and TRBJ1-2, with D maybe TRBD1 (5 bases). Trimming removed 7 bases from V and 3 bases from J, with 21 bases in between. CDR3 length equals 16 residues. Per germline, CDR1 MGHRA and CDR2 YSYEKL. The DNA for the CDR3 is TGCGCCAGCAACCATTCCCCCGGTGCGACAGACTATGGCTACACCTTC. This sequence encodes CASNHSPGATDYGYTF.

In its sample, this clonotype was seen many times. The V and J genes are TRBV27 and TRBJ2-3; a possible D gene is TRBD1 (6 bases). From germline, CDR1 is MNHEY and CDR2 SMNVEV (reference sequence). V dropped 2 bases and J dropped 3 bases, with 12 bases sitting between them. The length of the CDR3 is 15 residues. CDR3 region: CASSLPSTGTDTQYF. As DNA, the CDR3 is TGTGCCAGCAGTTTACCATCGACAGGTACAGATACGCAGTATTTT.

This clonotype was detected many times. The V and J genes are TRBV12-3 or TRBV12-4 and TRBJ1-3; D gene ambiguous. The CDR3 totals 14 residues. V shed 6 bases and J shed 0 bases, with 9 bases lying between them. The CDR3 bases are TGTGCCAGCAGGCGGACGGCCTCTGGAAACACCATATATTTT. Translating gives CASRRTASGNTIYF.

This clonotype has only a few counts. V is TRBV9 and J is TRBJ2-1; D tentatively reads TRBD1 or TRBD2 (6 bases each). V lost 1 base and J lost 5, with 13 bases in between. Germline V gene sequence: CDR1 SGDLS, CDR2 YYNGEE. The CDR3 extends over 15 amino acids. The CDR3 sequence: CASSVWGAPDNEQFF. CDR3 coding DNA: TGTGCCAGCAGCGTATGGGGGGCTCCCGACAATGAGCAGTTCTTC.

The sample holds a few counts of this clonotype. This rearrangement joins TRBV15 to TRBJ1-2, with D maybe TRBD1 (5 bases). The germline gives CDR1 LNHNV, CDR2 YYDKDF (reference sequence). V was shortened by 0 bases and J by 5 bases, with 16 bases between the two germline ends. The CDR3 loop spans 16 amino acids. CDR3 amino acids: CATSRDPQGSLYGYTF. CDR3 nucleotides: TGTGCCACCAGCAGAGATCCCCAGGGATCTTTGTATGGCTACACCTTC.

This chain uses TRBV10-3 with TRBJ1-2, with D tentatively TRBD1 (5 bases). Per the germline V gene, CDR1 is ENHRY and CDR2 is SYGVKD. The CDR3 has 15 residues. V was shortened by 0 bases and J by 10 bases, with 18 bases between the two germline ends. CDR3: CAISESGEPSNDYTF. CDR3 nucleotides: TGTGCCATCAGTGAGTCGGGGGAACCTTCAAATGACTACACCTTC.

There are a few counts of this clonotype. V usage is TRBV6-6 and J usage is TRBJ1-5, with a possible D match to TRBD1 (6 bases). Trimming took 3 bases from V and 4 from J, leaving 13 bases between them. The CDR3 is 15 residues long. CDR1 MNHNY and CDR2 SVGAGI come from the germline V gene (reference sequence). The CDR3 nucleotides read TGTGCCAGCAGTTATGATGACAGGTCTAATCAGCCCCAGCATTTT. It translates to CASSYDDRSNQPQHF.

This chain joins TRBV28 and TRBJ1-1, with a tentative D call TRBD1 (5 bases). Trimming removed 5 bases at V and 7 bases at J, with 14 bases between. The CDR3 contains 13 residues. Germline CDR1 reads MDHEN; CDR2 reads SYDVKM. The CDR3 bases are TGTGCCAGCAGTCCCTTTCTGAGGGGTGAAGCTTTCTTT. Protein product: CASSPFLRGEAFF.

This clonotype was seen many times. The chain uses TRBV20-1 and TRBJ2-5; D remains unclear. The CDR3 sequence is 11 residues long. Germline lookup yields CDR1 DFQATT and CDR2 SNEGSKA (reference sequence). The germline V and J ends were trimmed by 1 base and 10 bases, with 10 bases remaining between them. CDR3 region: CSARGVAYQYF. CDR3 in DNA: TGCAGTGCTAGAGGAGTAGCCTACCAGTACTTC.

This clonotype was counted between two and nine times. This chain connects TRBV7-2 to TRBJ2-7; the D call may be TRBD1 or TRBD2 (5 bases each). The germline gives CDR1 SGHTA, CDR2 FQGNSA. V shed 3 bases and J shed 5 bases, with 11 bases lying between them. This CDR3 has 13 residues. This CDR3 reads CASSFRDGDEQYF. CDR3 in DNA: TGTGCCAGCAGCTTCCGGGACGGCGACGAGCAGTACTTC.

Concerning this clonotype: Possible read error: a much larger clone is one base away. The chain's CDR3 is CASSQRQGFSSF. CDR3 sequence (DNA): TGTGCCAGCAGTCAACGACAGGGATTTTCGTCCTTC. The chain combines TRBV12-3 or TRBV12-4 with TRBJ2-5; TRBD1 agrees at 7 bases. The CDR3 has 12 residues.

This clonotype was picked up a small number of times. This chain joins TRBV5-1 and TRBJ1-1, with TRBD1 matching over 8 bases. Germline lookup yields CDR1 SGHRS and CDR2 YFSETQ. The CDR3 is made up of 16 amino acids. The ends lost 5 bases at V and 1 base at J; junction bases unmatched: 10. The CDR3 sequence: CASRLAYRGRNTEAFF. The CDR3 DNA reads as TGCGCCAGCAGACTAGCATACAGGGGGAGGAACACTGAAGCTTTCTTT. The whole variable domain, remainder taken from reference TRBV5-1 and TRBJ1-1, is KAGVTQTPRYLIKTRGQQVTLSCSPISGHRSVSWYQQTPGQGLQFLFEYFSETQRNKGNFPGRFSGRQFSNSRSEMNVSTLELGDSALYLCASRLAYRGRNTEAFFGQGTRLTVV.

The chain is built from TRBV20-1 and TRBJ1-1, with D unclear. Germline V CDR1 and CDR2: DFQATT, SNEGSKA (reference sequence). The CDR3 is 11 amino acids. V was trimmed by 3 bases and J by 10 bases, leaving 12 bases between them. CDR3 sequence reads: CSASTVFGAFF. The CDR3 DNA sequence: TGCAGTGCTAGTACTGTTTTTGGAGCTTTCTTT.

CDR3 sequence: CRILTSRGAHEQFF. The DNA for the CDR3 is TGCAGGATACTTACTAGCAGGGGGGCCCATGAGCAGTTCTTC. The rearrangement links TRBV20-1 to TRBJ2-1, with D possibly matching TRBD1 (7 bases). Germline CDR1 DFQATT, CDR2 SNEGSKA (reference sequence). The CDR3 covers 14 residues.

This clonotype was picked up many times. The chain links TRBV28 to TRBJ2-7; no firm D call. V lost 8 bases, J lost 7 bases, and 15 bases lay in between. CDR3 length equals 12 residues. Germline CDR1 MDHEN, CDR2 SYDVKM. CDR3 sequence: CASSTPTVEQYF. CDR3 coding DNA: TGTGCCAGCTCAACCCCAACGGTGGAGCAGTACTTC.

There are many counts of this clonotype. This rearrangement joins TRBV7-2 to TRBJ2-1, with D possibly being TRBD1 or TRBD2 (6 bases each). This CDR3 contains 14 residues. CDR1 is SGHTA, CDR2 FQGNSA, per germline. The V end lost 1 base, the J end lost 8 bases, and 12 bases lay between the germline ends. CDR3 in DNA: TGTGCCAGCAGCTTAGAGCCCGGGGGCTATGAGCAGTTCTTC. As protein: CASSLEPGGYEQFF.

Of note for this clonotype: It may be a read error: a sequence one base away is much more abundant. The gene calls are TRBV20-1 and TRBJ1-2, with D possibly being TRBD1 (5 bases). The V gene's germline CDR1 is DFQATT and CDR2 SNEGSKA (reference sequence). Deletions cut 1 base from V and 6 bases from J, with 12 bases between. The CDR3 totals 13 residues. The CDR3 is CSARGQGEHGYTF. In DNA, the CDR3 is TGCAGTGCTAGAGGGCAGGGAGAGCATGGCTACACCTTC.

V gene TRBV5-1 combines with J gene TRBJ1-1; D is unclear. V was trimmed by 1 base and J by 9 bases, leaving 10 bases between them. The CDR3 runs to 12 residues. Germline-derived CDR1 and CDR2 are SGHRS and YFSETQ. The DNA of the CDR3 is TGCGCCAGCAGCTTGTTGGGGAACCAAGCTTTCTTT. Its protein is CASSLLGNQAFF.

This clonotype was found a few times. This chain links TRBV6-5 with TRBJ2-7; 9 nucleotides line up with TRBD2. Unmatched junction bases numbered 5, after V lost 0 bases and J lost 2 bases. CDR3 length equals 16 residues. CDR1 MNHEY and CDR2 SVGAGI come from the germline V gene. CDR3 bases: TGTGCCAGCAGTTACTCGAGAGCGGGGGGAACCTACGAGCAGTACTTC. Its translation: CASSYSRAGGTYEQYF.

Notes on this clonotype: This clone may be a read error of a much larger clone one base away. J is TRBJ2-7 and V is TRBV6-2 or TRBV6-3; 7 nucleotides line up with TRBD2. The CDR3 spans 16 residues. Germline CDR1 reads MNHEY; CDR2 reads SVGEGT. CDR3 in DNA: TGTGCCAGCAGCTTACCAGCGGGGTCGGGAACCTACGAGCAGGACTTC. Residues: CASSLPAGSGTYEQDF.

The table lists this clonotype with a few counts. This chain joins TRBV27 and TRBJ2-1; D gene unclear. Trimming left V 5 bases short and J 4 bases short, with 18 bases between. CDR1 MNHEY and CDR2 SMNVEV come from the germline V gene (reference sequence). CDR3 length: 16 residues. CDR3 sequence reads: CASSPDLASSYNEQFF. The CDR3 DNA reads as TGTGCCAGCAGTCCAGATCTCGCTTCCTCTTACAATGAGCAGTTCTTC.

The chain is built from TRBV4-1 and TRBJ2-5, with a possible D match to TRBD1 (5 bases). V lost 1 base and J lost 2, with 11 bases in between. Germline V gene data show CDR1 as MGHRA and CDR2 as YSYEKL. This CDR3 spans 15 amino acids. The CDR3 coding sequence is TGCGCCAGCAGCCAAGGTTGGGCAGGGCAAGAGACCCAGTACTTC. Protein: CASSQGWAGQETQYF.

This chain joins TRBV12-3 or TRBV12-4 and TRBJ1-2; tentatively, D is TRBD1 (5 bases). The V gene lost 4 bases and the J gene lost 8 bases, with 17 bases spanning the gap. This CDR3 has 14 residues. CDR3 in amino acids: CASSWDSTGGGYTF. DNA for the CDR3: TGTGCCAGCAGTTGGGACTCCACGGGCGGGGGCTACACCTTC.

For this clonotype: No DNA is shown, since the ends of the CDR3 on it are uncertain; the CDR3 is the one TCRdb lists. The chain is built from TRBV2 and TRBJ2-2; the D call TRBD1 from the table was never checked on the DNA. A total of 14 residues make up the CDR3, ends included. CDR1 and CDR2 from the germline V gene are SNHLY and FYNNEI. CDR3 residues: CASRFGQGTGERFF.

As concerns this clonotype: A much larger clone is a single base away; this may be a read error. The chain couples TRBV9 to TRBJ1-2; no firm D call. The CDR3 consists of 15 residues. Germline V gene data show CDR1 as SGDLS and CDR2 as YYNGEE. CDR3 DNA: TGTGCCTGCAGCCCCTTCCGGGCGTCTGGCTATGGCTACACCTTC. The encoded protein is CACSPFRASGYGYTF.